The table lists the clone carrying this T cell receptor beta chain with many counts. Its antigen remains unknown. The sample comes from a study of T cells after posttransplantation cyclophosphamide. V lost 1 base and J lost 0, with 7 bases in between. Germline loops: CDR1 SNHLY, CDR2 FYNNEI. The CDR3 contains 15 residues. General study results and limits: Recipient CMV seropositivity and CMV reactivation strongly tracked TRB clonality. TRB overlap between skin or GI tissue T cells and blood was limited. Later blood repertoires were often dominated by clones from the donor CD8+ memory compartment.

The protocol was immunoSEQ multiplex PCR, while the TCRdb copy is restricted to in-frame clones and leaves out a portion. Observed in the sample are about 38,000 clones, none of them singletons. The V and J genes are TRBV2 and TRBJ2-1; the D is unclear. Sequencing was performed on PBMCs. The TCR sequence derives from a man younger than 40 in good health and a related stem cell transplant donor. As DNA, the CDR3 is TGTGCCAGCAGTGAAGATAGGGTCTCCTACAATGAGCAGTTCTTC. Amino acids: CASSEDRVSYNEQFF.